This T cell receptor (beta chain) stems from a study of T-cell memory formation after mild COVID-19. Study-wide background: TCR clusters mostly belonged to single donors. Study findings and constraints: Nothing confirmed that second-wave clones peaking on day 37 were specific for SARS-CoV-2. For contracting clones, CD4+ ones sat mainly in CM and EM, CD8+ in EMRA.

Note on this clonotype: The antigen is undetermined.

5'RACE primed from the constant segment yielded TCR alpha and TCR beta cDNA libraries bearing sample barcodes and UMIs. Each CDR3 protein is one row after TCRdb ran MiXCR on the 5' RACE reads. The data contain nearly 350,000 distinct CDR3 sequences, 10% to 15% of them singletons. This sequence originates from a young man who had mild COVID-19 (a few samples of this study predate the infection). Cell type and time point are not known. The sequenced sample was PBMCs or a T cell subset sorted from them (not recorded which).

The CDR3 loop reads CASSSPGQGSQPQHF. The CDR3 nucleotides read TGTGCCAGCAGCTCACCGGGACAGGGTTCTCAGCCCCAGCATTTT. V and J are TRBV7-9 and TRBJ1-5; 9 bases are a match to TRBD1. Germline V gene data show CDR1 as SEHNR and CDR2 as FQNEAQ (reference sequence). The CDR3 runs 15 residues. Trimming at V came to 4 bases and at J to 6 bases, leaving 7 bases not matched to a gene.